These 15 T cell receptor beta chains share one sample of origin, sequenced in a study of blood T cell repertoires in COVID-19. Some clones are missing from TCRdb's copy, which holds only in-frame ones; the method was immunoSEQ multiplex PCR. The sample consists of 400,000 to 450,000 clones, about 87% of them appearing once. Sequenced: peripheral blood. The receptors stem from a woman aged 45-60 years with COVID-19, enrolled during active disease.

V and J are TRBV6-5 and TRBJ1-1, with unresolved D. Germline loops: CDR1 MNHEY, CDR2 SVGAGI. There are 16 residues in the CDR3. V lost 0 bases, J lost 1 base, and 12 bases lay in between. In DNA, the CDR3 is TGTGCCAGCAGTTACTCTCGGGTACTCGGGAACACTGAAGCTTTCTTT. Translated, it gives CASSYSRVLGNTEAFF.

The rearrangement links TRBV19 to TRBJ1-4, with D hard to call. The CDR3 is 13 amino acids. Trimming left V 0 bases short and J 6 bases short, with 5 bases between. Looked up from germline, CDR1 is LNHDA and CDR2 is SQIVND (reference sequence). Written as DNA, the CDR3 is TGTGCCAGTAGTATAGATCGGGATGAAAAACTGTTTTTT. Protein: CASSIDRDEKLFF.

V and J are TRBV18 and TRBJ2-5; D possibly corresponds to TRBD2 (6 bases). From germline, CDR1 is KGHSH and CDR2 LQKENI. CDR3 length: 16 amino acids. Trimming shortened V by 6 bases and J by 4 bases, and 21 bases separated the two germline ends. The CDR3 nucleotides are TGTGCCAGCTCGCCCCGCGGGGCGACGAAGGCAGAGACCCAGTACTTC. Its translation is CASSPRGATKAETQYF.

This clone was seen just once. The V call is TRBV14, the J call TRBJ2-2; D possibly corresponds to TRBD2 (5 bases). The CDR3 length is 15 residues. In germline, CDR1 is SGHDN, CDR2 FVKESK. The V and J ends lost 2 bases and 7 bases respectively, with 14 bases between them. CDR3 sequence reads: CASSQLAGVGGELFF. CDR3 sequence (DNA): TGTGCCAGCAGCCAACTGGCCGGGGTCGGCGGGGAGCTGTTTTTT.

The chain links TRBV19 to TRBJ2-7, with a possible D match to TRBD1 (5 bases). The ends were cut back, 8 bases at V and 0 bases at J, with 17 bases in the middle. This CDR3 contains 15 residues. CDR1 is LNHDA and CDR2 is SQIVND in the germline V gene (reference sequence). CDR3 coding DNA: TGTGCCAGTGCCGAGCAGGGTTTAAGCTCCTACGAGCAGTACTTC. Protein product: CASAEQGLSSYEQYF. The full variable domain, with the rest looked up from reference TRBV19 and TRBJ2-7, is DGGITQSPKYLFRKEGQNVTLSCEQNLNHDAMYWYRQDPGQGLRLIYYSQIVNDFQKGDIAEGYSVSREKKESFPLTVTSAQKNPTAFYLCASAEQGLSSYEQYFGPGTRLTVT.

The chain uses TRBV2 and TRBJ2-4; 8 nucleotides match TRBD2. The CDR3 spans 16 residues. V trimming: 4 bases; J trimming: 7 bases; junction bases outside the gene matches: 12. CDR1 SNHLY and CDR2 FYNNEI come from the germline V gene. CDR3 DNA sequence: TGTGCCAGCAGTGCCGGGGGGGGTATTAAAAGGAACATTCAGTACTTC. It yields the protein CASSAGGGIKRNIQYF.

The chain combines TRBV6-5 with TRBJ1-4; maybe TRBD1 (6 bases). V was shortened by 5 bases and J by 8 bases, with 12 bases between the two germline ends. The CDR3 has 13 amino acids. Germline V gene data show CDR1 as MNHEY and CDR2 as SVGAGI. The DNA for the CDR3 is TGTGCCAGCAGTCGCCGGGACAAGGAAAAACTGTTTTTT. Translation gives CASSRRDKEKLFF.

The chain joins TRBV30 to TRBJ1-2; D may be TRBD1 (5 bases). This CDR3 region has 13 residues. Between the trimmed V and J ends, which lost 3 bases and 7 bases, there was a span of 15 bases. Germline loops: CDR1 GTSNPN, CDR2 SVGIG (reference sequence). The CDR3 is CAWSPQGTGGYTF. The CDR3 nucleotides are TGTGCCTGGAGCCCCCAGGGAACGGGTGGCTACACCTTC. The entire variable domain, with the rest obtained from reference TRBV30 and TRBJ1-2, is as follows: SQTIHQWPATLVQPVGSPLSLECTVEGTSNPNLYWYRQAAGRGLQLLFYSVGIGQISSEVPQNLSASRPQDRQFILSSKKLLLSDSGFYLCAWSPQGTGGYTFGSGTRLTVV.

The rearrangement links TRBV6-5 to TRBJ1-5, with 7 bases that match TRBD1. Germline CDR1 reads MNHEY; CDR2 reads SVGAGI. There are 13 residues in the CDR3. Unmatched junction bases numbered 4, after V lost 8 bases and J lost 3 bases. The CDR3: CASQTGFNQPQHF. The CDR3 nucleotides read TGTGCCAGCCAGACAGGGTTCAATCAGCCCCAGCATTTT.

This clone was counted a single time. V is TRBV5-1 and J is TRBJ2-3; 8 bases match TRBD2. The CDR3 is 15 amino acids. Looked up from germline, CDR1 is SGHRS and CDR2 is YFSETQ. V trimming: 4 bases; J trimming: 1 base; junction bases outside the gene matches: 5. For the CDR3, the DNA is TGCGCCAGCAGCGATCTTAGCGGGGGCACAGATACGCAGTATTTT. This encodes CASSDLSGGTDTQYF. Full variable domain (remainder filled in from reference TRBV5-1 and TRBJ2-3): KAGVTQTPRYLIKTRGQQVTLSCSPISGHRSVSWYQQTPGQGLQFLFEYFSETQRNKGNFPGRFSGRQFSNSRSEMNVSTLELGDSALYLCASSDLSGGTDTQYFGPGTRLTVL.

The genes are TRBV9 and TRBJ1-5; a possible D gene is TRBD1 (6 bases). In germline, CDR1 is SGDLS, CDR2 YYNGEE. The CDR3 contains 13 residues. Trimming stripped 3 bases from V and 2 bases from J, with 6 bases between. CDR3: CASSDRGNQPQHF. The CDR3, as DNA: TGTGCCAGCAGCGACAGGGGCAATCAGCCCCAGCATTTT.

The CDR3 sequence is CASSLGGQSYEQYF. The CDR3 bases are TGCGCCAGCAGCTTGGGGGGACAGAGCTACGAGCAGTACTTC. The chain couples TRBV5-1 to TRBJ2-7; 7 bases fit TRBD1. Trimming took 0 bases from V and 3 from J; bases not matched to a gene: 3. The CDR3 is 14 amino acids. Germline CDR1 reads SGHRS; CDR2 reads YFSETQ.

The V and J genes are TRBV4-1 and TRBJ2-7, with unresolved D. CDR3 length equals 14 residues. V was cut by 0 bases and J by 1 base, with 7 bases left in between. Germline V gene lookup returns CDR1 MGHRA and CDR2 YSYEKL. The CDR3 sequence is CASSQDLESYEQYF. CDR3 nucleotides: TGCGCCAGCAGCCAAGATCTAGAGTCCTACGAGCAGTACTTC.

The J gene is TRBJ2-3, the V gene TRBV21-1; the table's D gene call, TRBD1, was not cross checked with the DNA. TRBV21-1 is a documented pseudogene. The CDR3 loop spans 13 amino acids. The CDR3: CARRSPGPDTQYF. In DNA form, the CDR3 reads TGTGCCAGAAGAAGTCCTGGCCCAGATACGCAGTATTTT.

This rearrangement joins TRBV5-6 to TRBJ1-2, with TRBD1 matching over 9 bases. The CDR3 has 14 residues. CDR1 and CDR2 from the germline V gene are SGHDT and YYEEEE. Unmatched junction bases numbered 9, after V lost 4 bases and J lost 8 bases. The CDR3 nucleotides read TGTGCCAGCAGCGTACAGACAGGGGGAGGCGGCTACACCTTC. It encodes CASSVQTGGGGYTF.